What follows are 27 T cell receptor beta chains derived from one specimen sequenced in a study of a mutant IDH1 vaccine in newly diagnosed glioma. Assay: immunoSEQ multiplex PCR; the TCRdb copy retains only in-frame clones and omits some. The sample includes under 65,000 clones, about four fifths of them seen just once. Which antigens these TCRs recognize remains unknown. Indicated time point: week 11, during vaccination. Topical imiquimod accompanied each vaccine dose, which consisted of 300 ug of mutant IDH1 20-mer peptide. The input for sequencing was PBMCs, taken from a glioma patient whose treatment included an IDH1 peptide vaccine. These receptors came from a man aged 50-59 years with glioma.

The rearrangement joins TRBV4-3 to TRBJ1-2, with 7 bases fitting TRBD1. The CDR3 length is 15 residues. V lost 5 bases, J lost 5 bases, and 11 bases stayed unmatched. Germline V gives CDR1 LGHNA, CDR2 YSLEER. CDR3 sequence (DNA): TGCGCCAGCAGCACCAACCGGGACAGAAGATATGGCTACACCTTC. Its protein is CASSTNRDRRYGYTF.

This clone was found once. The gene calls are TRBV7-2 and TRBJ2-2, with D unresolved. Germline values: CDR1 SGHTA, CDR2 FQGNSA. Trimming cost V 5 bases and J 10 bases, with 11 bases left between them. This CDR3 spans 12 amino acids. CDR3 sequence (DNA): TGTGCCAGCAGCCAGGATAGGGAGGAGCTGTTTTTT. It translates to CASSQDREELFF.

The CDR3 bases are TGTGCCAGCGGCCTTTACCCCGCCGGGGAGCTGTTTTTT. It is translated as CASGLYPAGELFF. The chain joins TRBV27 to TRBJ2-2; D ambiguous. The V end lost 8 bases, the J end lost 6 bases, and 13 bases lay between the germline ends. Germline V gives CDR1 MNHEY, CDR2 SMNVEV (reference sequence). The CDR3 spans 13 residues.

This chain connects TRBV6-5 to TRBJ2-3; D perhaps matches TRBD1 (5 bases). In germline, CDR1 is MNHEY, CDR2 SVGAGI. This CDR3 contains 14 residues. V lost 7 bases to trimming and J lost 5 bases, with 16 bases between them. The CDR3: CASTPPGLRDTQYF. The CDR3 DNA is TGTGCCAGCACCCCACCAGGGTTGAGAGATACGCAGTATTTT.

The chain is built from TRBV10-3 and TRBJ2-1; perhaps D is TRBD1 or TRBD2 (5 bases each). This CDR3 comprises 16 residues. V gave up 3 bases and J gave up 0 bases, with 12 bases separating them. The germline V gene encodes CDR1 ENHRY and CDR2 SYGVKD. CDR3 nucleotide sequence: TGTGCCATCAGTGAACGGGGCCTTAGCTCCTACAATGAGCAGTTCTTC. Its protein product is CAISERGLSSYNEQFF.

The V call is TRBV14, the J call TRBJ1-3, with no clear D. Germline CDR1 is SGHDN and CDR2 is FVKESK. CDR3 length: 15 residues. Trimming shortened V by 1 base and J by 0 bases, and 7 bases separated the two germline ends. The DNA of the CDR3 is TGTGCCAGCAGCCAAGTCCCTTACTCTGGAAACACCATATATTTT. This sequence encodes CASSQVPYSGNTIYF.

This clone is a singleton in its sample. This rearrangement joins TRBV7-2 to TRBJ2-2; no firm D call. In germline, CDR1 is SGHTA, CDR2 FQGNSA. V was trimmed by 1 base and J by 2 bases, leaving 5 bases between them. This CDR3 comprises 14 residues. CDR3 loop: CASSLGLNTGELFF. Written as DNA, the CDR3 is TGTGCCAGCAGCTTAGGGCTCAACACCGGGGAGCTGTTTTTT.

The chain recombines TRBV4-1 with TRBJ1-5; maybe TRBD1 (6 bases). V dropped 0 bases and J dropped 1 base, with 7 bases sitting between them. The CDR3 totals 15 residues. Germline CDR1 and CDR2: MGHRA and YSYEKL. The CDR3 reads CASSQDGQSNQPQHF. The CDR3 nucleotides are TGCGCCAGCAGCCAAGATGGACAGAGCAATCAGCCCCAGCATTTT.

This chain links TRBV9 with TRBJ2-1; D unresolved. Germline loops: CDR1 SGDLS, CDR2 YYNGEE. This CDR3 comprises 12 residues. Trimming left V 6 bases short and J 6 bases short, with 10 bases between. The CDR3 reads CASTPDGNEQFF. CDR3 in DNA: TGTGCCAGCACTCCCGACGGCAATGAGCAGTTCTTC.

The sample holds a few counts of this clone. The gene calls are TRBV20-1 and TRBJ1-1; D gene unclear. This CDR3 is built from 11 residues. The germline V gene encodes CDR1 DFQATT and CDR2 SNEGSKA (reference sequence). V dropped 3 bases and J dropped 9 bases, with 11 bases sitting between them. Written as DNA, the CDR3 is TGCAGTGCTAGTGTAGCGGCAAAAGCTTTCTTT. Amino acid sequence: CSASVAAKAFF.

V usage is TRBV19 and J usage is TRBJ2-2; D is uncertain. Trimming pared 5 bases from V and 3 bases from J, leaving 10 bases between. The CDR3 extends over 14 amino acids. The germline V gene has CDR1 LNHDA and CDR2 SQIVND (reference sequence). DNA of the CDR3: TGTGCCAGTAGTCCCGGGCCCCACACCGGGGAGCTGTTTTTT. Its translation is CASSPGPHTGELFF.

The V and J genes are TRBV15 and TRBJ2-2; 7 nucleotides agree with TRBD1. V lost 0 bases to trimming and J lost 5 bases; unmatched junction nucleotides: 6. Germline CDR1 LNHNV, CDR2 YYDKDF (reference sequence). This CDR3 is 16 amino acids long. The CDR3: CATSRDRRGITGELFF. CDR3 bases: TGTGCCACCAGCAGAGATCGCAGGGGGATAACCGGGGAGCTGTTTTTT.

The chain joins TRBV29-1 to TRBJ2-5; a weak D match, TRBD1 (5 bases). The CDR3 is 12 amino acids. Trimming left V 4 bases short and J 2 bases short, with 8 bases between. The germline CDR1 and CDR2 sequences are SQVTM and ANQGSEA. CDR3 coding DNA: TGCAGCGTTGCTACAGGACAAGAGACCCAGTACTTC. Its protein product is CSVATGQETQYF. The full variable domain, completed using reference TRBV29-1 and TRBJ2-5, is SAVISQKPSRDICQRGTSLTIQCQVDSQVTMMFWYRQQPGQSLTLIATANQGSEATYESGFVIDKFPISRPNLTFSTLTVSNMSPEDSSIYLCSVATGQETQYFGPGTRLLVL.

The chain uses TRBV5-1 and TRBJ2-5, with D perhaps TRBD2 (7 bases). CDR3 length: 15 residues. Trimming removed 4 bases at V and 4 bases at J, with 17 bases between. Germline loops: CDR1 SGHRS, CDR2 YFSETQ. Written as DNA, the CDR3 is TGCGCCAGCAGCCCAGGGGATCCGGGAGGAGAGACCCAGTACTTC. Amino acid sequence: CASSPGDPGGETQYF.

This chain joins TRBV12-5 and TRBJ1-6; 7 nucleotides match TRBD1. V lost 3 bases and J lost 11; bases outside the gene matches: 7. Germline V lookup: CDR1 LGHNT, CDR2 FRNRAP. This CDR3 has 14 residues. CDR3 in DNA: TGTGCTAGTGGTTTTTTCACAGGGGCGACACCCCTCCACTTT. Translation: CASGFFTGATPLHF. The full variable domain, with the rest looked up from reference TRBV12-5 and TRBJ1-6, is DARVTQTPRHKVTEMGQEVTMRCQPILGHNTVFWYRQTMMQGLELLAYFRNRAPLDDSGMPKDRFSAEMPDATLATLKIQPSEPRDSAVYFCASGFFTGATPLHFGNGTRLTVT.

The chain links TRBV5-4 to TRBJ2-3; a possible D gene is TRBD1 (6 bases). V was pared by 3 bases and J by 4 bases, with 12 bases between. Germline lookup yields CDR1 SGHNT and CDR2 YYREEE (reference sequence). This CDR3 comprises 14 residues. The CDR3 DNA follows: TGTGCCAGCAGCTGGCAGGGGATGGCAGATACGCAGTATTTT. Protein: CASSWQGMADTQYF.

The chain uses TRBV7-6 and TRBJ2-7; possibly TRBD2 for D (6 bases). The V and J ends lost 5 bases and 3 bases respectively, with 14 bases between them. The CDR3 has 14 amino acids. Germline CDR1 and CDR2: SGHVS and FNYEAQ. CDR3: CASSLAGHLYEQYF. The CDR3 DNA reads TGTGCCAGCAGCCTGGCGGGGCACCTCTACGAGCAGTACTTC.

The rearrangement uses TRBV19 and TRBJ2-1; tentative D call: TRBD2 (5 bases). Trimming left V 3 bases short and J 7 bases short, with 16 bases between. This CDR3 has 15 amino acids. CDR1 and CDR2 from the germline V gene are LNHDA and SQIVND (reference sequence). CDR3: CASSINGPRDNEQFF. The CDR3 DNA sequence: TGTGCCAGTAGTATTAACGGACCCCGGGATAATGAGCAGTTCTTC. Full variable domain (remainder filled in from reference TRBV19 and TRBJ2-1): DGGITQSPKYLFRKEGQNVTLSCEQNLNHDAMYWYRQDPGQGLRLIYYSQIVNDFQKGDIAEGYSVSREKKESFPLTVTSAQKNPTAFYLCASSINGPRDNEQFFGPGTRLTVL.

Here the CDR3 DNA reads TGTGCCAGCAGCCCACGGACAGACATCCCGCCCCAGCATTTT. This gives the protein CASSPRTDIPPQHF. The rearrangement uses TRBV6-6 and TRBJ1-5, with D possibly matching TRBD1 (6 bases). The CDR3 spans 14 residues. Germline CDR1 reads MNHNY; CDR2 reads SVGAGI (reference sequence). Trimming took off 6 bases at V and 9 bases at J, with 18 bases between the two ends.

This clone was counted a few times. Written as DNA, the CDR3 is TGTGCCAGCAGTGAAGATTCAGCTGAAGCTTTCTTT. Translating gives CASSEDSAEAFF. The chain employs TRBV2 and TRBJ1-1; D call uncertain. The CDR3 runs 12 residues. V gave up 1 base and J gave up 6 bases, with 6 bases separating them. Germline V lookup: CDR1 SNHLY, CDR2 FYNNEI.

V is TRBV4-1 and J is TRBJ2-3, with D possibly being TRBD2 (5 bases). This CDR3 spans 14 amino acids. Trimming cost V 4 bases and J 6 bases, with 14 bases left between them. Germline assignment: CDR1 MGHRA and CDR2 YSYEKL. The chain's CDR3 is CASSPRSGGDTQYF. CDR3 coding DNA: TGCGCCAGCAGCCCCCGGAGCGGCGGGGATACGCAGTATTTT.

The rearrangement links TRBV4-3 to TRBJ2-1, with TRBD1 as a possible D gene (5 bases). The CDR3 extends over 15 amino acids. Germline lookup yields CDR1 LGHNA and CDR2 YSLEER. The V end was cut by 1 base, the J end by 2 bases, with 9 bases between. CDR3 nucleotides: TGCGCCAGCAGCCAAGGCCAGGGCCCCTACAATGAGCAGTTCTTC. Its protein is CASSQGQGPYNEQFF.

The chain employs TRBV6-5 and TRBJ1-2; TRBD1 agrees at 7 bases. The ends lost 0 bases at V and 8 bases at J; junction bases unmatched: 9. This CDR3 has 15 amino acids. Looked up from germline, CDR1 is MNHEY and CDR2 is SVGAGI. The CDR3 DNA is TGTGCCAGCAGTTACTCTTGGGAGGGGGCGGAGGGCTACACCTTC. It is translated as CASSYSWEGAEGYTF.

This chain links TRBV11-3 with TRBJ2-3, with D perhaps being TRBD1 or TRBD2 (5 bases each). The germline CDR1 and CDR2 sequences are SGHNT and YENEEA. The CDR3 covers 18 residues. V lost 5 bases to trimming and J lost 4 bases, with 25 bases between them. CDR3 amino acids: CASSPEIGAGEDADTQYF. CDR3 nucleotide sequence: TGTGCCAGCAGCCCCGAAATTGGGGCCGGGGAAGATGCAGATACGCAGTATTTT.

The chain recombines TRBV6-5 with TRBJ1-4; D not resolved. CDR1 is MNHEY and CDR2 is SVGAGI in the germline V gene. The germline V and J ends were trimmed by 5 bases and 3 bases, with 10 bases remaining between them. CDR3 length: 14 residues. The CDR3 coding sequence is TGTGCCAGCAGTCGGACGGCCTCTAATGAAAAACTGTTTTTT. Amino acid sequence: CASSRTASNEKLFF.

V usage is TRBV14 and J usage is TRBJ2-3, with a weak D call TRBD2 (6 bases). CDR3 size: 13 residues. Trimming left V 1 base short and J 8 bases short, with 10 bases between. The germline CDR1 and CDR2 sequences are SGHDN and FVKESK. Here the CDR3 DNA reads TGTGCCAGCAGCCAAGGCGGGGCAGGTACGCAGTATTTT. Its protein is CASSQGGAGTQYF. The variable domain in full, with the rest retrieved from reference TRBV14 and TRBJ2-3, is EAGVTQFPSHSVIEKGQTVTLRCDPISGHDNLYWYRRVMGKEIKFLLHFVKESKQDESGMPNNRFLAERTGGTYSTLKVQPAELEDSGVYFCASSQGGAGTQYFGPGTRLTVL.

CDR3 bases: TGTGCCAGCAGGGACGGCAGGTTAGGAGGGAGACGCTCCTACAATGAGCAGTTCTTC. This encodes CASRDGRLGGRRSYNEQFF. The chain uses TRBV7-8 and TRBJ2-1; a weak D match, TRBD2 (6 bases). This CDR3 spans 19 amino acids. The germline V and J ends were trimmed by 6 bases and 0 bases, with 24 bases remaining between them. Per germline, CDR1 SGHVS and CDR2 FQNEAQ.